This T cell receptor beta chain was retrieved from a study of monozygotic twins with inflammatory bowel disease. Study results and limitations: There was no way to distinguish the different T cell subtypes. Possibly reflecting limited power, no difference in repertoire similarity was found between concordant and discordant twins.

Each donor gave about 2.5 ml of peripheral blood. The authors used around 3,800 ng of total RNA per TCR library. TCRdb re-called the 5' RACE reads; one entry per CDR3 protein, DNA not given. The table lists some 450,000 distinct CDR3 sequences. Concerning this clonotype itself: What it recognizes is unknown.

In germline, CDR1 is MNHNS, CDR2 SASEGT. The CDR3 contains 14 residues. Sample: blood. The chain couples TRBV6-1 to TRBJ2-7; there is no DNA to check the TCRdb D call of TRBD1. This clonotype was sampled from a human donor with ulcerative colitis or Crohn's disease, or a healthy co-twin of an affected twin (not recorded which). The CDR3 here is CASNLGQGVGEQYF.